This T cell receptor beta chain was sequenced for a study of blood T cell repertoires in COVID-19. About the research overall: Samples representing acute and convalescent COVID-19 were sourced from the United States, Italy and Spain.

The table came from immunoSEQ multiplex PCR; TCRdb's copy has only in-frame clones and leaves some out. This table holds 200,000 to 250,000 clones, about 85% found once. Germline CDR1 reads SGDLS; CDR2 reads YYNGEE. V shed 1 base and J shed 0 bases, with 14 bases lying between them. The CDR3 covers 18 residues. The count of this clone is one. This TCR came from a man between 18 and 29 years old with active or convalescent COVID-19. The rearrangement links TRBV9 to TRBJ2-6; the D gene is possibly TRBD1 (5 bases). Sequencing was carried out using peripheral blood. CDR3: CASSVQPQVSSGANVLTF. CDR3 sequence (DNA): TGTGCCAGCAGCGTACAGCCACAGGTCAGCTCTGGGGCCAACGTCCTGACTTTC.